Presented here are 16 T cell receptor beta chains from one specimen sequenced in a study of cytomegalovirus exposure and HLA in healthy donors. Primers for the PCR totalled 60 Vbeta and 13 Jbeta. Only in-frame clones appear in the TCRdb table, and some are missing; sequencing was by immunoSEQ multiplex PCR. The sample lists approximately 120,000 clones, 76% occurring once. Sequencing used PBMCs. The receptors shown here come from a woman aged 45-65 years in good health and CMV-seropositive.

This clone is a singleton in its sample. V gene TRBV4-1 combines with J gene TRBJ2-4; D gene ambiguous. V was clipped by 0 bases and J by 0 bases, with 12 bases between them. The germline gives CDR1 MGHRA, CDR2 YSYEKL. The CDR3 consists of 17 residues. Here the CDR3 DNA reads TGCGCCAGCAGCCAAGAGAGGAGTTTTCTAGCCAAAAACATTCAGTACTTC. This encodes CASSQERSFLAKNIQYF.

V is TRBV5-1 and J is TRBJ2-4; D gene unclear. V dropped 4 bases and J dropped 0 bases, with 8 bases sitting between them. Germline loops: CDR1 SGHRS, CDR2 YFSETQ. The CDR3 runs 14 residues. CDR3 in DNA: TGCGCCAGCAGCGACACGTTAGCCAAAAACATTCAGTACTTC. It yields the protein CASSDTLAKNIQYF.

V is TRBV5-1 and J is TRBJ2-7; TRBD1 agrees at 10 bases. V lost 4 bases, J lost 3 bases, and 4 bases stayed unmatched. The CDR3 is 14 residues long. Per the germline V gene, CDR1 is SGHRS and CDR2 is YFSETQ. CDR3 amino acids: CASSLRTGGYEQYF. CDR3 in DNA: TGCGCCAGCAGCCTCCGGACAGGGGGCTACGAGCAGTACTTC.

The V gene is TRBV7-9, the J gene TRBJ1-5; possible D gene TRBD1, 6 bases. Germline CDR1 and CDR2: SEHNR and FQNEAQ (reference sequence). Trimming stripped 4 bases from V and 0 bases from J, with 13 bases between. The CDR3 contains 16 residues. In DNA form, the CDR3 reads TGTGCCAGCAGCTCCTCAGGGGTAGGTAGCAATCAGCCCCAGCATTTT. Its translation is CASSSSGVGSNQPQHF.

The chain recombines TRBV11-3 with TRBJ2-7; a possible D gene is TRBD2 (5 bases). Trimming removed 2 bases at V and 4 bases at J, with 15 bases between. The germline V gene has CDR1 SGHNT and CDR2 YENEEA. The CDR3 runs 15 residues. The DNA of the CDR3 is TGTGCCAGCAGCTTAAGTGTGGGAGATAATTACGAGCAGTACTTC. This encodes CASSLSVGDNYEQYF.

This chain joins TRBV9 and TRBJ2-3; 8 positions match TRBD1. The CDR3 contains 18 residues. The junction had 18 bases not matched to a gene; V was cut back by 3 bases and J by 6 bases. CDR1 SGDLS and CDR2 YYNGEE come from the germline V gene. CDR3: CASSEDPAGTGGWDTQYF. The CDR3 DNA is TGTGCCAGCAGCGAGGACCCCGCAGGGACAGGTGGCTGGGATACGCAGTATTTT.

The rearrangement uses TRBV10-3 and TRBJ2-2; D is perhaps TRBD2 (5 bases). CDR1 is ENHRY, CDR2 SYGVKD, per germline. The CDR3 contains 12 residues. Trimming shortened V by 7 bases and J by 8 bases, and 11 bases separated the two germline ends. DNA of the CDR3: TGTGCCATCAATGACCGGGATGGGGAGCTGTTTTTT. Encoded protein: CAINDRDGELFF.

The chain combines TRBV6-6 with TRBJ2-2; 7 nucleotides align to TRBD2. The CDR3 length is 14 residues. Germline V CDR1 and CDR2: MNHNY, SVGAGI (reference sequence). Trimming took 5 bases from V and 5 from J; bases not matched to a gene: 5. In DNA, the CDR3 is TGTGCCAGCAGTCCCGGGGGAGGGACCGGGGAGCTGTTTTTT. Its translation is CASSPGGGTGELFF.

The chain employs TRBV27 and TRBJ1-2; TRBD1 matches at 8 bases. The germline V gene encodes CDR1 MNHEY and CDR2 SMNVEV (reference sequence). The V segment lost 5 bases and the J segment 2 bases; nucleotides outside the gene matches: 7. The CDR3 extends over 15 amino acids. The CDR3 region is CASSPRQGLNYGYTF. CDR3 coding DNA: TGTGCCAGCAGTCCAAGACAGGGGTTAAACTATGGCTACACCTTC.

In this sample, this clone turned up once. The chain has TRBV10-3 and TRBJ2-2, with D tentatively TRBD2 (6 bases). The ends were cut back, 2 bases at V and 5 bases at J, with 18 bases in the middle. In germline, CDR1 is ENHRY, CDR2 SYGVKD. The CDR3 is made up of 17 amino acids. The CDR3 here is CAISEGSGRAGTGELFF. DNA of the CDR3: TGTGCCATCAGTGAGGGCTCAGGGCGCGCGGGGACCGGGGAGCTGTTTTTT.

The chain joins TRBV5-1 to TRBJ2-5, with 12 bases that match TRBD2. Germline trimming cut 4 bases from V and 5 bases from J; bases unmatched to any gene: 3. The CDR3 is 14 amino acids. Looked up from germline, CDR1 is SGHRS and CDR2 is YFSETQ. The CDR3 loop is CASSRTSGDETQYF. As DNA, the CDR3 is TGCGCCAGCAGCCGGACTAGCGGGGATGAGACCCAGTACTTC. The full variable domain, its missing parts supplied by reference TRBV5-1 and TRBJ2-5, is KAGVTQTPRYLIKTRGQQVTLSCSPISGHRSVSWYQQTPGQGLQFLFEYFSETQRNKGNFPGRFSGRQFSNSRSEMNVSTLELGDSALYLCASSRTSGDETQYFGPGTRLLVL.

The V call is TRBV7-8, the J call TRBJ2-1; 10 positions match TRBD2. This CDR3 has 16 amino acids. The ends lost 3 bases at V and 8 bases at J; junction bases unmatched: 10. The germline V gene has CDR1 SGHVS and CDR2 FQNEAQ. The CDR3 sequence is CASSLGSGRAGDEQFF. Written as DNA, the CDR3 is TGTGCCAGCAGCTTGGGGAGCGGGAGGGCAGGAGATGAGCAGTTCTTC.

The DNA of the CDR3 is TGTGCCAGCAGCTTAGGACTCTCCGGGGATACGCAGTATTTT. Amino acid sequence: CASSLGLSGDTQYF. The V call is TRBV7-3, the J call TRBJ2-3, with D perhaps TRBD2 (5 bases). Germline V gives CDR1 SGHTA, CDR2 FQGTGA. This CDR3 is 14 amino acids long. V dropped 2 bases and J dropped 6 bases, with 12 bases sitting between them.

The chain is built from TRBV7-2 and TRBJ1-4; TRBD1 aligns across 7 bases. The CDR3 has 15 amino acids. The V gene's germline CDR1 is SGHTA and CDR2 FQGNSA. J gave up 5 bases and V 5 bases, and 8 bases lay outside the gene matches. CDR3 nucleotides: TGTGCCAGCAGCCAACAGACAGGGCCAAATGAAAAACTGTTTTTT. Its protein product is CASSQQTGPNEKLFF. Drawing the rest from reference TRBV7-2 and TRBJ1-4, the complete variable domain is GAGVSQSPSNKVTEKGKDVELRCDPISGHTALYWYRQSLGQGLEFLIYFQGNSAPDKSGLPSDRFSAERTGGSVSTLTIQRTQQEDSAVYLCASSQQTGPNEKLFFGSGTQLSVL.

The rearrangement joins TRBV5-1 to TRBJ2-1, with a tentative D call TRBD1 (6 bases). CDR1 SGHRS and CDR2 YFSETQ come from the germline V gene. The V end lost 7 bases, the J end lost 7 bases, and 21 bases lay between the germline ends. CDR3 length: 15 residues. The CDR3 DNA reads as TGCGCCAGCGCGCCAGGGGTATCTACTGCAAATGAGCAGTTCTTC. Protein product: CASAPGVSTANEQFF.

The rearrangement links TRBV10-3 to TRBJ1-1; 9 bases align to TRBD1. This CDR3 contains 14 residues. V was clipped by 6 bases and J by 4 bases; unmatched bases: 6. In germline, CDR1 is ENHRY, CDR2 SYGVKD. CDR3: CAIRGTGSGTEAFF. DNA for the CDR3: TGTGCCATCAGGGGGACAGGGTCGGGCACTGAAGCTTTCTTT.